These 25 T cell receptor beta chains originate from one sample sequenced in a study of human T cells and chemical hapten exposure. Sample time point: patch test 2, 6 weeks after DPC sensitization. Treatment noted: therapeutic diphenylcyclopropenone sensitization with weekly scalp DPC. Extraction yielded total RNA from whole blood (unfractionated). Using its own MiXCR run on the RACE reads, TCRdb lists one record per CDR3 protein. This repertoire shows 35,000 to 50,000 distinct CDR3 sequences, 9.6% found once; its top ten account for roughly 13%. The source material was whole blood, sampled in connection with sensitization to the hapten diphenylcyclopropenone (DPC). Receptors originate from a woman in her twenties or thirties with alopecia areata. Some clones in this sample may be carry-over from other donors' samples.

The J gene is TRBJ2-7, the V gene TRBV28; no reliable D call. The germline V and J ends were trimmed by 3 bases and 0 bases, with 12 bases remaining between them. CDR3 size: 15 residues. Germline CDR1 reads MDHEN; CDR2 reads SYDVKM. The CDR3 sequence is CASSLWTASSYEQYF. The CDR3 nucleotides are TGTGCCAGCAGTTTGTGGACCGCTAGCTCCTACGAGCAGTACTTC.

The table lists this clonotype with a few counts. The chain is built from TRBV7-2 and TRBJ2-5, with D unclear. V lost 0 bases to trimming and J lost 7 bases, with 3 bases between them. There are 11 residues in the CDR3. Germline CDR1 and CDR2: SGHTA and FQGNSA. The CDR3 sequence is CASSLAATQYF. Here the CDR3 DNA reads TGTGCCAGCAGCTTAGCGGCGACCCAGTACTTC.

The CDR3 loop is CASSLDNYGTQYF. The CDR3 nucleotides are TGTGCCAGCAGCTTAGACAACTATGGGACGCAGTATTTT. The chain uses TRBV7-9 and TRBJ2-3; D gene uncertain. Germline values: CDR1 SEHNR, CDR2 FQNEAQ (reference sequence). V was trimmed by 1 base and J by 9 bases, leaving 11 bases between them. This CDR3 region has 13 residues.

This clonotype occurred many times. V is TRBV4-1 and J is TRBJ2-5; D uncertain. Trimming stripped 0 bases from V and 7 bases from J, with 12 bases between. CDR3 size: 14 residues. In germline, CDR1 is MGHRA, CDR2 YSYEKL. The CDR3 here is CASSQDADGSTQYF. In DNA, the CDR3 is TGCGCCAGCAGCCAAGATGCCGACGGGTCGACCCAGTACTTC.

CDR3 in DNA: TGTGCCAGCAGTCCCAGGGAGAGCTCTGGAAACACCATATATTTT. Its translation is CASSPRESSGNTIYF. This chain connects TRBV6-2 or TRBV6-3 to TRBJ1-3; a weak D match, TRBD1 (5 bases). Trimming shortened V by 5 bases and J by 0 bases, and 11 bases separated the two germline ends. Germline V gene lookup returns CDR1 MNHEY and CDR2 SVGEGT. The CDR3 consists of 15 residues.

This clonotype has only a few counts. V is TRBV6-2 or TRBV6-3 and J is TRBJ2-2, with a tentative D call TRBD1 (6 bases). This CDR3 has 13 amino acids. CDR1 and CDR2 from the germline V gene are MNHEY and SVGEGT. Trimming left V 8 bases short and J 0 bases short, with 7 bases between. In nucleotides, the CDR3 is TGTGCCAGCGGGGGCGCGAACACCGGGGAGCTGTTTTTT. Its translation is CASGGANTGELFF.

The table lists this clonotype with a few counts. V usage is TRBV7-2 and J usage is TRBJ2-1; no clear D gene. Between the trimmed V and J ends, which lost 5 bases and 1 base, there was a span of 15 bases. The V gene's germline CDR1 is SGHTA and CDR2 FQGNSA. The CDR3 consists of 16 residues. The CDR3 nucleotides are TGTGCCAGCAGCCCCACGTCAGCTTCATCCTACAATGAGCAGTTCTTC. Its translation is CASSPTSASSYNEQFF.

This clonotype was seen many times. V is TRBV5-1 and J is TRBJ2-5; weak D call: TRBD2 (6 bases). The CDR3 loop spans 14 amino acids. V shed 4 bases and J shed 2 bases, with 12 bases lying between them. Germline-derived CDR1 and CDR2 are SGHRS and YFSETQ. The CDR3 region has the DNA TGCGCCAGCAGCCAAGGACTACATCAAGAGACCCAGTACTTC. Translation gives CASSQGLHQETQYF.

In this sample, this clonotype turned up a few times. The chain combines TRBV7-9 with TRBJ2-7; 9 bases map to TRBD1. This CDR3 contains 16 residues. The V segment lost 5 bases and the J segment 7 bases; nucleotides outside the gene matches: 15. Germline CDR1 SEHNR, CDR2 FQNEAQ (reference sequence). The CDR3 spells CASSIPPGQGGWEQYF. CDR3 DNA: TGTGCCAGCAGCATTCCACCGGGACAGGGAGGATGGGAGCAGTACTTC.

This clonotype appeared a few times. This sequence joins TRBV29-1 and TRBJ2-2; the match to TRBD2 covers 10 bases. The J segment lost 3 bases and the V segment lost 7 bases, leaving 5 bases of the junction unmatched. The CDR3 runs to 14 residues. CDR1 is SQVTM, CDR2 ANQGSEA, per germline. Here the CDR3 DNA reads TGCAGCGCTATCGGACTAGCGGACACCGGGGAGCTGTTTTTT. Translating it yields CSAIGLADTGELFF.

This clonotype was detected ten times or more. V and J are TRBV12-3 or TRBV12-4 and TRBJ2-4; D not resolved. CDR3 length: 13 amino acids. V was cut by 1 base and J by 9 bases, with 10 bases left in between. The DNA for the CDR3 is TGTGCCAGCAGTTTAGACGAAAGAAGCATTCAGTACTTC. It yields the protein CASSLDERSIQYF.

The chain links TRBV14 to TRBJ2-1; D not certain. CDR1 SGHDN and CDR2 FVKESK come from the germline V gene. This CDR3 is 14 amino acids long. V was pared by 1 base and J by 4 bases, with 8 bases between. The CDR3 DNA is TGTGCCAGCAGCCAAGGCCTGGGGTACAATGAGCAGTTCTTC. Translated, it gives CASSQGLGYNEQFF.

This clonotype was found many times. The chain links TRBV20-1 to TRBJ2-7; D ambiguous. Germline V CDR1 and CDR2: DFQATT, SNEGSKA (reference sequence). V was trimmed by 3 bases and J by 4 bases, leaving 16 bases between them. This CDR3 has 14 residues. DNA of the CDR3: TGCAGTGCTAGTTCTAAACTCCCGGCTTACGAGCAGTACTTC. It is translated as CSASSKLPAYEQYF.

At least ten counts were recorded for this clonotype. The rearrangement joins TRBV29-1 to TRBJ1-2; D is ambiguous. V shed 1 base and J shed 7 bases, with 7 bases lying between them. The CDR3 consists of 11 residues. CDR1 is SQVTM and CDR2 is ANQGSEA in the germline V gene. The CDR3 is CSVEVYGGYTF. In DNA, the CDR3 is TGCAGCGTTGAAGTTTATGGTGGCTACACCTTC.

The chain carries TRBV4-1 and TRBJ2-7; TRBD1 matches 9 bases. There are 15 residues in the CDR3. The germline gives CDR1 MGHRA, CDR2 YSYEKL. Losses at the gene ends were 6 bases for V and 0 bases for J; bases not matched to a gene: 6. The CDR3 loop is CASRRGQGSSYEQYF. CDR3 in DNA: TGCGCCAGCAGACGCGGACAGGGGAGCTCCTACGAGCAGTACTTC.

This clonotype has a handful of counts. The J gene is TRBJ2-5, the V gene TRBV28, with TRBD2 identical over 8 bases. This CDR3 comprises 12 residues. Trimming at V came to 8 bases and at J to 5 bases, leaving 4 bases not matched to a gene. Germline lookup yields CDR1 MDHEN and CDR2 SYDVKM. CDR3 DNA: TGTGCCAGCCGGACTAGCAAGGAGACCCAGTACTTC. This encodes CASRTSKETQYF.

The J gene is TRBJ2-7, the V gene TRBV7-2; D is unresolved. CDR3 size: 14 residues. V was cut by 0 bases and J by 2 bases, with 8 bases left in between. Germline CDR1 reads SGHTA; CDR2 reads FQGNSA. The chain's CDR3 is CASSLAGVTYEQYF. In DNA, the CDR3 is TGTGCCAGCAGCTTAGCAGGTGTCACCTACGAGCAGTACTTC.

The chain carries TRBV5-4 and TRBJ1-2, with TRBD1 as a possible D gene (5 bases). CDR1 SGHNT and CDR2 YYREEE come from the germline V gene (reference sequence). This CDR3 is built from 14 residues. Trimming stripped 1 base from V and 2 bases from J, with 9 bases between. CDR3 sequence: CASSLTGSNYGYTF. The CDR3 nucleotides are TGTGCCAGCAGCTTGACAGGTTCCAACTATGGCTACACCTTC.

This sequence joins TRBV21-1 and TRBJ1-6. TRBV21-1 is a pseudogene. The CDR3 is 18 amino acids. The CDR3 here is CASSKGPPPIPINSPLHF. The CDR3 DNA reads as TGTGCCAGCAGCAAAGGCCCTCCCCCGATCCCAATCAATTCACCCCTCCACTTT.

Only a few counts were recorded for this clonotype. The chain links TRBV7-2 to TRBJ2-5; 9 bases agree with TRBD2. Trimming took 2 bases from V and 1 from J; bases not matched to a gene: 5. There are 16 residues in the CDR3. Germline CDR1 reads SGHTA; CDR2 reads FQGNSA. CDR3: CASSLQPAGGQETQYF. The DNA for the CDR3 is TGTGCCAGCAGCTTACAGCCAGCGGGGGGCCAAGAGACCCAGTACTTC.

This clonotype was detected ten times or more. The chain carries TRBV7-9 and TRBJ2-7; the match to TRBD1 covers 7 bases. CDR3 length equals 15 residues. J gave up 3 bases and V 5 bases, and 10 bases lay outside the gene matches. Germline CDR1 is SEHNR and CDR2 is FQNEAQ (reference sequence). The CDR3 region is CASSPLPGQNYEQYF. The CDR3 DNA follows: TGTGCCAGCAGCCCCCTTCCGGGACAGAACTACGAGCAGTACTTC. The full variable domain, completed using reference TRBV7-9 and TRBJ2-7, is DTGVSQNPRHKITKRGQNVTFRCDPISEHNRLYWYRQTLGQGPEFLTYFQNEAQLEKSRLLSDRFSAERPKGSFSTLEIQRTEQGDSAMYLCASSPLPGQNYEQYFGPGTRLTVT.

This chain joins TRBV29-1 and TRBJ2-7; tentative D call: TRBD2 (6 bases). The germline CDR1 and CDR2 sequences are SQVTM and ANQGSEA. The V gene lost 2 bases and the J gene lost 1 base, with 9 bases spanning the gap. This CDR3 is built from 13 residues. CDR3 coding DNA: TGCAGCGTTGAAAGCCGGGGGTCCTACGAGCAGTACTTC. It specifies CSVESRGSYEQYF.

This clonotype was counted a single time. The J gene is TRBJ1-1, the V gene TRBV28, with no clear D. Trimming removed 3 bases from V and 3 bases from J, with 8 bases in between. The CDR3 is made up of 13 amino acids. Germline values: CDR1 MDHEN, CDR2 SYDVKM. CDR3 region: CASSFRGYTEAFF. Here the CDR3 DNA reads TGTGCCAGCAGTTTTAGAGGGTACACTGAAGCTTTCTTT.

This clonotype was observed many times. V and J are TRBV20-1 and TRBJ2-7; TRBD2 agrees at 15 bases. Germline V gene data show CDR1 as DFQATT and CDR2 as SNEGSKA (reference sequence). V was pared by 0 bases and J by 0 bases, with 3 bases of the junction left unmatched. The CDR3 covers 17 residues. CDR3 residues: CSARDMGLAGGSYEQYF. The CDR3 DNA reads as TGCAGTGCTAGAGATATGGGACTAGCGGGGGGCTCCTACGAGCAGTACTTC.

This clonotype was picked up a small number of times. The CDR3 bases are TGCGCCAGCAGTCAATTCGGCCAGGGCGATACGCAGTATTTT. As protein: CASSQFGQGDTQYF. The V call is TRBV23-1, the J call TRBJ2-3; a weak D match, TRBD1 (5 bases). TRBV23-1 is an open reading frame, and its role is uncertain. Trimming took off 1 base at V and 6 bases at J, with 11 bases between the two ends. The CDR3 sequence is 14 residues long.